The T cell receptor (beta chain) described here comes from a study of T cells in Graves' hyperthyroidism and ophthalmopathy. Study-wide findings and caveats: Most expanded thyroid clonotypes above 0.001 recurred in blood. Ophthalmopathy could be told apart from stable hyperthyroidism with a 13 V-J model.

The germline CDR1 and CDR2 sequences are KGHSH and LQKENI. The CDR3 runs 13 residues. With 3 bases removed from V and 5 bases from J, the gap between germline ends came to 7 bases. This clonotype was detected many times. Its specificity is not known. TCR beta CDR3 sequences were amplified from RNA transcripts. HTBI primers drove first-round RT-PCR of the TCR CDR3. TCRdb used MiXCR to reprocess the multiplex PCR reads, holding one entry per CDR3 protein. The sample includes about 560,000 distinct CDR3 sequences, approximately 14% of them seen just once. This rearrangement joins TRBV18 to TRBJ2-2; D not resolved. Sample: blood. This clonotype originated in a woman between 35 and 50 years old with Graves' hyperthyroidism. The chain's CDR3 is CASSPQETGELFF. The CDR3 DNA sequence: TGTGCCAGCTCACCGCAGGAGACCGGGGAGCTGTTTTTT.